The clone carrying this T cell receptor beta chain has ten or more counts. First-strand cDNA used TRAV- and TRBV-specific primers, covering alpha and beta chains. TCR amplification involved around 22 PCR cycles with a constant-region primer and V-primer adapter. In vitro transcription served to amplify the mRNA that had been isolated. Via MiXCR, TCRdb re-called the reads, giving one row per CDR3 protein. The table records approximately 42,000 distinct CDR3 sequences, about 25% of them present only once. These data belong to a study of low-dose radiotherapy and immunotherapy resistance in tumors. The overall study: Fractions of 0.5 Gy went to Cohort 1 every 2 weeks, totaling 6.5 Gy. In Cohort 2, 1 Gy per fraction was delivered every two weeks, for a total of 13 Gy over 26 weeks. The authors gave intravenous cyclophosphamide 200 mg/m2 every two weeks, one day before radiation and immunotherapy.

Time point specified: after trial treatment. Specified treatment: LDRT plus nivolumab, ipilimumab, low-dose cyclophosphamide and aspirin (RACIN trial). The germline V gene encodes CDR1 SGDLS and CDR2 YYNGEE. The CDR3 covers 17 residues. Germline trimming cut 3 bases from V and 0 bases from J; bases unmatched to any gene: 8. This receptor was obtained from a male donor with prostate cancer. The specimen was PBMCs, collected after low-dose radiotherapy plus immunotherapy. V usage is TRBV9 and J usage is TRBJ2-3, with 9 bases identical to TRBD2. This CDR3 reads CASSDGSGGTSTDTQYF. CDR3 DNA: TGTGCCAGCAGCGACGGGAGCGGGGGGACTAGCACAGATACGCAGTATTTT.